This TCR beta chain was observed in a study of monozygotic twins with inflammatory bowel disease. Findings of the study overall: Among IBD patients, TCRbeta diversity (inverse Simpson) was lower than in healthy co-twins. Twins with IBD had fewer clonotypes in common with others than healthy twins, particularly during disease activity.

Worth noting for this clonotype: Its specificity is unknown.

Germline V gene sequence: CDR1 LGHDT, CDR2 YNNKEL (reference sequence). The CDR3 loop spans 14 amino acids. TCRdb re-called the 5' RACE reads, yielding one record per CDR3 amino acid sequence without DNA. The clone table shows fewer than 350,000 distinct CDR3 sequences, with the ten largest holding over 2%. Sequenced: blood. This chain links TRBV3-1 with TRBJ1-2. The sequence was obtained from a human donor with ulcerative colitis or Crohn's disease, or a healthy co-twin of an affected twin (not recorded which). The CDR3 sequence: CASSQDSYIGGYTF.